The T cell receptor beta chain under discussion was sequenced for a study of T cell responses to AZD1222 COVID-19 vaccine. Profiling relied on immunoSEQ multiplex PCR, and the TCRdb table lists in-frame clones only, not all of them. The data hold 120,000 to 150,000 clones, with 90% observed a single time. Note on this clone: Its antigen remains unknown.

Study conclusions and caveats: Baseline seropositives among AZD1222 recipients totaled only five to seven. An increase in Spike-specific TCR breadth and depth was observed after two AZD1222 doses. None of the repertoires were sampled until the peak T cell response had passed.

Pooling of second doses given at about 4 or about 12 weeks was done. Deletions cut 6 bases from V and 4 bases from J, with 29 bases between. This CDR3 has 19 residues. Germline CDR1 is SNHLY and CDR2 is FYNNEI. The sample was peripheral blood, taken 28 days after the second AZD1222 dose. This TCR derives from an adult who received the AZD1222 COVID-19 vaccine. The chain couples TRBV2 to TRBJ2-3; D is unresolved. The CDR3 here is CASRIELIRRGGRADTQYF. The CDR3 nucleotides read TGTGCCAGCAGGATCGAGCTCATTCGACGCGGTGGGCGCGCAGATACGCAGTATTTT.